The 19 T cell receptor beta chains listed next were all sequenced from one sample in a study of blood T cell repertoires in COVID-19. Using immunoSEQ multiplex PCR, the repertoire was profiled, and TCRdb retains in-frame clones only, with some absent. The sample contains 220,000 or so clones, 85% to 90% of which appear only once. Sequencing used PBMCs or T cells enriched from blood (not recorded which). The origin of the receptors is a woman in her late teens or twenties in a cohort exposed to, infected with or recovered from COVID-19 (not recorded which).

This chain uses TRBV7-9 with TRBJ1-5; 8 bases align to TRBD1. The length of the CDR3 is 13 residues. Germline trimming cut 4 bases from V and 4 bases from J; bases unmatched to any gene: 0. CDR1 is SEHNR, CDR2 FQNEAQ, per germline (reference sequence). For the CDR3, the DNA is TGTGCCAGCAGCTGGACAGGGAATCAGCCCCAGCATTTT. This translates into CASSWTGNQPQHF.

The J gene is TRBJ2-1, the V gene TRBV5-1; no clear D. This CDR3 region has 15 residues. In germline, CDR1 is SGHRS, CDR2 YFSETQ. V was shortened by 3 bases and J by 0 bases, with 10 bases between the two germline ends. The CDR3 sequence: CASSSFRSSYNEQFF. The DNA of the CDR3 is TGCGCCAGCAGCTCCTTCAGATCCTCCTACAATGAGCAGTTCTTC.

The chain has TRBV5-1 and TRBJ1-1, with D hard to call. The CDR3 contains 15 residues. Germline loops: CDR1 SGHRS, CDR2 YFSETQ. Trimming shortened V by 0 bases and J by 4 bases, and 13 bases separated the two germline ends. The CDR3 protein is CASSLAVEGGTEAFF. The CDR3 region has the DNA TGCGCCAGCAGCTTGGCCGTGGAAGGAGGCACTGAAGCTTTCTTT.

This clone was seen a few times. The rearrangement uses TRBV11-3 and TRBJ1-1, with 9 bases identical to TRBD1. Germline V gene sequence: CDR1 SGHNT, CDR2 YENEEA. The V and J ends lost 5 bases and 1 base, in that order; junction bases with no gene match: 5. The CDR3 extends over 15 amino acids. CDR3 protein: CASSATGQGNTEAFF. The CDR3 DNA reads TGTGCCAGCAGCGCAACGGGACAGGGGAACACTGAAGCTTTCTTT.

The chain couples TRBV5-4 to TRBJ2-3; 8 bases align to TRBD2. V shed 5 bases and J 2 bases; nucleotides not matched to a gene: 13. This CDR3 is built from 17 residues. CDR1 and CDR2 from the germline V gene are SGHNT and YYREEE (reference sequence). In DNA form, the CDR3 reads TGTGCCAGCAGTAATGCTTATAGCGGGGAGTCCACAGATACGCAGTATTTT. As protein: CASSNAYSGESTDTQYF.

The rearrangement joins TRBV5-1 to TRBJ2-3; TRBD1 agrees at 12 bases. CDR1 is SGHRS and CDR2 is YFSETQ in the germline V gene. This CDR3 has 15 amino acids. J was trimmed by 5 bases and V by 4 bases; bases with no gene match: 5. The CDR3 protein is CASSEGQGALDTQYF. The CDR3 bases are TGCGCCAGCAGCGAGGGACAGGGGGCTTTAGATACGCAGTATTTT.

A single count supports this clone. The genes are TRBV18 and TRBJ2-1; TRBD2 aligns across 13 bases. With V trimmed by 3 bases and J by 4 bases, 3 bases remained unmatched. The CDR3 has 16 amino acids. Germline V gene sequence: CDR1 KGHSH, CDR2 LQKENI. CDR3 sequence (DNA): TGTGCCAGCTCACCCTCGGGACTAGCGGGATACAATGAGCAGTTCTTC. This encodes CASSPSGLAGYNEQFF.

This chain uses TRBV18 with TRBJ2-3; 8 positions agree with TRBD1. Germline CDR1 KGHSH, CDR2 LQKENI. The CDR3 length is 12 residues. V was pared by 5 bases and J by 6 bases, with 1 base of the junction left unmatched. The CDR3 sequence is CASSRDRDTQYF. CDR3 bases: TGTGCCAGCTCAAGGGACAGGGATACGCAGTATTTT.

The chain combines TRBV7-3 with TRBJ2-3; the match to TRBD1 covers 7 bases. Germline V gene sequence: CDR1 SGHTA, CDR2 FQGTGA. The CDR3 spans 14 residues. V was clipped by 5 bases and J by 3 bases; unmatched bases: 5. For the CDR3, the DNA is TGTGCCAGCAGCACCGGGACAGTAACAGATACGCAGTATTTT. As protein: CASSTGTVTDTQYF.

J is TRBJ2-1 and V is TRBV2; D possibly corresponds to TRBD2 (6 bases). The CDR3 is 14 amino acids. The V gene lost 4 bases and the J gene lost 5 bases, with 12 bases spanning the gap. Germline CDR1 reads SNHLY; CDR2 reads FYNNEI. Here the CDR3 DNA reads TGTGCCAGCAGTGGCGGGACTCCTCACAATGAGCAGTTCTTC. Amino acids: CASSGGTPHNEQFF. The variable domain in full, completed from reference TRBV2 and TRBJ2-1, reads EPEVTQTPSHQVTQMGQEVILRCVPISNHLYFYWYRQILGQKVEFLVSFYNNEISEKSEIFDDQFSVERPDGSNFTLKIRSTKLEDSAMYFCASSGGTPHNEQFFGPGTRLTVL.

This chain's CDR3 is CASSLEGGYTEAFF. The CDR3 region has the DNA TGTGCCAGCAGCTTGGAGGGGGGGTACACTGAAGCTTTCTTT. The chain employs TRBV5-6 and TRBJ1-1; possibly TRBD1 for D (6 bases). CDR3 length equals 14 residues. Germline V lookup: CDR1 SGHDT, CDR2 YYEEEE. V was shortened by 0 bases and J by 3 bases, with 9 bases between the two germline ends.

This chain uses TRBV4-2 with TRBJ1-2, with 9 bases fitting TRBD1. V gave up 1 base and J gave up 8 bases; unmatched junction bases: 5. Germline V gives CDR1 LGHNA, CDR2 YNFKEQ. This CDR3 region has 14 residues. The CDR3 loop is CASSQVGGTGGYTF. CDR3 DNA: TGTGCCAGCAGCCAAGTAGGAGGGACAGGGGGCTACACCTTC.

The chain couples TRBV29-1 to TRBJ1-5; weak D call: TRBD1 (5 bases). Germline lookup yields CDR1 SQVTM and CDR2 ANQGSEA. V was cut by 6 bases and J by 0 bases, with 12 bases left in between. This CDR3 spans 14 amino acids. CDR3 region: CSVIDRYSNQPQHF. In DNA, the CDR3 is TGCAGCGTGATAGACAGATATAGCAATCAGCCCCAGCATTTT.

This CDR3 reads CASRPEGRLNTEAFF. The DNA for the CDR3 is TGTGCCAGCAGACCGGAGGGACGGCTGAACACTGAAGCTTTCTTT. V usage is TRBV6-5 and J usage is TRBJ1-1; a weak D match, TRBD1 (5 bases). Trimming pared 6 bases from V and 0 bases from J, leaving 14 bases between. CDR3 length: 15 amino acids. Germline V gives CDR1 MNHEY, CDR2 SVGAGI.

The chain recombines TRBV18 with TRBJ2-7; TRBD1 matches at 7 bases. Germline loops: CDR1 KGHSH, CDR2 LQKENI. Trimming at V came to 6 bases and at J to 2 bases, leaving 7 bases not matched to a gene. The CDR3 runs 14 residues. The CDR3 DNA sequence: TGTGCCAGCTCTCGCGACAGGGACGCCTACGAGCAGTACTTC. Protein sequence: CASSRDRDAYEQYF. Looking up the rest from reference TRBV18 and TRBJ2-7 gives the full variable domain: NAGVMQNPRHLVRRRGQEARLRCSPMKGHSHVYWYRQLPEEGLKFMVYLQKENIIDESGMPKERFSAEFPKEGPSILRIQQVVRGDSAAYFCASSRDRDAYEQYFGPGTRLTVT.

The chain combines TRBV5-4 with TRBJ2-7, with TRBD1 identical over 11 bases. Germline V gene lookup returns CDR1 SGHNT and CDR2 YYREEE (reference sequence). J was trimmed by 5 bases and V by 6 bases; bases with no gene match: 4. The CDR3 sequence is 13 residues long. CDR3 amino acids: CASNPGQGDEQYF. CDR3 coding DNA: TGTGCCAGCAACCCGGGACAGGGGGACGAGCAGTACTTC.

The rearrangement uses TRBV29-1 and TRBJ1-1; tentative D call: TRBD1 (5 bases). Germline V gene lookup returns CDR1 SQVTM and CDR2 ANQGSEA. V was cut by 7 bases and J by 1 base, with 19 bases left in between. The CDR3 spans 15 residues. The CDR3 spells CSASSALGQNTEAFF. The CDR3, as DNA: TGCAGCGCTTCCTCGGCTTTAGGACAGAACACTGAAGCTTTCTTT.

The CDR3 sequence is CASSEVRVRETQYF. As DNA, the CDR3 is TGTGCCAGCAGTGAAGTGAGGGTCCGAGAGACCCAGTACTTC. The chain carries TRBV6-1 and TRBJ2-5; a weak D match, TRBD2 (5 bases). Germline values: CDR1 MNHNS, CDR2 SASEGT. This CDR3 is built from 14 residues. V was pared by 1 base and J by 4 bases, with 10 bases between.

The gene calls are TRBV11-3 and TRBJ1-3; 7 nucleotides agree with TRBD1. This CDR3 contains 12 residues. V shed 11 bases, J shed 3 bases, and the junction held 4 bases outside the gene matches. Germline assignment: CDR1 SGHNT and CDR2 YENEEA. Written as DNA, the CDR3 is TGTGCCGCCGGGACAGATGGAAACACCATATATTTT. This sequence encodes CAAGTDGNTIYF.